Each of the 25 T cell receptor beta chains below was sequenced from the same sample in a study of T cells in Graves' hyperthyroidism and ophthalmopathy (dated by TCRdb to 2018 to 2020). The library was prepared using multiplex PCR. Sequenced on an Illumina HiSeq 2000. TCR beta CDR3 regions were amplified from RNA transcripts. The TCR CDR3 was subjected to a first round of RT-PCR using the HTBI primer set and the Qiagen OneStep RT-PCR kit. The raw public reads went through TCRdb reprocessing: fastp at Q25, MiXCR clone calling, in-frame beta chains kept. Each CDR3 protein gets just one entry, which takes the most common genes and DNA from the rows behind it. This sample lists around 340,000 distinct CDR3 sequences; about 15% were detected once. Of the sample, almost 35% is held by the ten largest clones. The sample taken for sequencing was blood. The receptors derive from a woman younger than 45 with Graves' hyperthyroidism that later progressed to Graves' ophthalmopathy.

Concerning this clonotype: A much bigger clone sits one base away, suggesting this may be a read error. This sequence joins TRBV2 and TRBJ1-4; D is undetermined. This CDR3 is built from 15 residues. The germline gives CDR1 SNHLY, CDR2 FYNNEI. The germline V and J ends were trimmed by 6 bases and 1 base, with 12 bases remaining between them. Here the CDR3 reads CASRQDGVTNEKLFF. CDR3 DNA: TGTGCCAGCAGGCAGGACGGGGTAACTAATGAAAAACTGTTTTTT. Full variable domain (outside the CDR3, taken from reference TRBV2 and TRBJ1-4): EPEVTQTPSHQVTQMGQEVILRCVPISNHLYFYWYRQILGQKVEFLVSFYNNEISEKSEIFDDQFSVERPDGSNFTLKIRSTKLEDSAMYFCASRQDGVTNEKLFFGSGTQLSVL.

This clonotype was observed many times. The chain recombines TRBV2 with TRBJ1-4, with 7 bases that match TRBD1. The CDR3 is 14 residues long. The ends lost 5 bases at V and 8 bases at J; junction bases unmatched: 8. Germline V gene sequence: CDR1 SNHLY, CDR2 FYNNEI. The CDR3 nucleotides are TGTGCCAGCAGTCAGACAGGGAGAGGGGAAAAACTGTTTTTT. It codes for CASSQTGRGEKLFF.

This clonotype was recorded many times. V gene TRBV5-6 combines with J gene TRBJ2-5; 10 nucleotides line up with TRBD2. V shed 0 bases, J shed 4 bases, and the junction held 3 bases outside the gene matches. The CDR3 loop spans 15 amino acids. The germline CDR1 and CDR2 sequences are SGHDT and YYEEEE. CDR3 sequence (DNA): TGTGCCAGCAGCTTGGCTAGCGGGGGTTTAGAGACCCAGTACTTC. Its protein is CASSLASGGLETQYF.

This clonotype was observed many times. The rearrangement links TRBV18 to TRBJ2-5; D unclear. This CDR3 is 14 amino acids long. CDR1 and CDR2 from the germline V gene are KGHSH and LQKENI. Deletions cut 1 base from V and 3 bases from J, with 9 bases between. The CDR3: CASSPQDLKETQYF. For the CDR3, the DNA is TGTGCCAGCTCACCACAAGATCTGAAAGAGACCCAGTACTTC.

J is TRBJ2-6 and V is TRBV19; the D call may be TRBD1 or TRBD2 (5 bases each). Per germline, CDR1 LNHDA and CDR2 SQIVND (reference sequence). The CDR3 is made up of 16 amino acids. V was clipped by 9 bases and J by 0 bases, with 15 bases between them. CDR3 sequence (DNA): TGTGCCAGCAGTGCGGTGGGGGTCTCTGGGGCCAACGTCCTGACTTTC. It specifies CASSAVGVSGANVLTF.

The chain combines TRBV7-6 with TRBJ2-5, with 7 positions matching TRBD1. J lost 5 bases, V lost 1 base, and 7 bases had no gene match. The CDR3 is 15 amino acids. Looked up from germline, CDR1 is SGHVS and CDR2 is FNYEAQ. CDR3 nucleotides: TGTGCCAGCAGCTTAGAGGGGGCGCCTAGGGAGACCCAGTACTTC. Its translation: CASSLEGAPRETQYF.

This clonotype appeared many times. V and J are TRBV12-3 or TRBV12-4 and TRBJ2-2; TRBD2 matches at 7 bases. V gave up 5 bases and J gave up 5 bases; unmatched junction bases: 5. CDR3 size: 14 residues. Written as DNA, the CDR3 is TGTGCCAGCAGTAGGCAGGGAGGGACCGGGGAGCTGTTTTTT. It codes for CASSRQGGTGELFF.

This clonotype showed up many times. V and J are TRBV27 and TRBJ2-5; the D gene could be TRBD1 or TRBD2 (5 bases each). Germline assignment: CDR1 MNHEY and CDR2 SMNVEV (reference sequence). The CDR3 runs 19 residues. V dropped 2 bases and J dropped 3 bases, with 25 bases sitting between them. CDR3 DNA: TGTGCCAGCAGTTTAAGGTCCCCCACGCTGGGACGGCTTGAAGAGACCCAGTACTTC. Amino acid sequence: CASSLRSPTLGRLEETQYF.

The gene calls are TRBV7-9 and TRBJ2-5; 10 positions match TRBD1. V lost 2 bases and J lost 5; bases outside the gene matches: 5. The CDR3 loop spans 15 amino acids. Germline values: CDR1 SEHNR, CDR2 FQNEAQ (reference sequence). The CDR3 region is CASSLTTGGRETQYF. CDR3 nucleotide sequence: TGTGCCAGCAGCTTAACGACAGGGGGCCGGGAGACCCAGTACTTC.

The chain employs TRBV5-1 and TRBJ1-4; TRBD1 agrees at 9 bases. The V segment lost 4 bases and the J segment 7 bases; nucleotides outside the gene matches: 5. Germline CDR1 and CDR2: SGHRS and YFSETQ. The CDR3 runs to 14 residues. Here the CDR3 reads CASSRDRELEKLFF. The CDR3 DNA reads TGCGCCAGCAGCCGGGACAGGGAACTTGAAAAACTGTTTTTT.

Many counts were recorded for this clonotype. The rearrangement joins TRBV11-2 to TRBJ2-5; TRBD1 agrees at 8 bases. The CDR3 contains 14 residues. Germline V CDR1 and CDR2: SGHAT, FQNNGV. V lost 5 bases and J lost 2; bases outside the gene matches: 4. CDR3 sequence: CASSTTGGQETQYF. The CDR3 DNA is TGTGCCAGCAGCACAACAGGGGGACAAGAGACCCAGTACTTC.

This chain joins TRBV5-1 and TRBJ1-2; D not certain. The germline gives CDR1 SGHRS, CDR2 YFSETQ. The CDR3 contains 15 residues. V was trimmed by 2 bases and J by 2 bases, leaving 13 bases between them. The CDR3 nucleotides are TGCGCCAGCAGCTTCGCCGCAAACCAGAACTATGGCTACACCTTC. It encodes CASSFAANQNYGYTF.

V and J are TRBV4-1 and TRBJ2-1; TRBD2 matches 7 bases. Germline CDR1 is MGHRA and CDR2 is YSYEKL. The J segment lost 13 bases and the V segment lost 0 bases, leaving 12 bases of the junction unmatched. CDR3 length equals 15 residues. The CDR3 region has the DNA TGCGCCAGCAGCCAAGATCTCGGACTAGTGATTCCCCAGTTCTTC. Residues: CASSQDLGLVIPQFF.

This chain joins TRBV11-3 and TRBJ2-6; possible D gene TRBD1, 6 bases. Trimming pared 6 bases from V and 3 bases from J, leaving 18 bases between. The CDR3 sequence is 17 residues long. The V gene's germline CDR1 is SGHNT and CDR2 YENEEA. CDR3 amino acids: CASSQGTDGLGANVLTF. The CDR3 DNA follows: TGTGCCAGCAGTCAGGGGACGGACGGTCTTGGGGCCAACGTCCTGACTTTC.

The rearrangement uses TRBV20-1 and TRBJ1-1; tentative D call: TRBD1 (5 bases). Trimming stripped 3 bases from V and 6 bases from J, with 14 bases between. CDR3 length equals 13 residues. Germline values: CDR1 DFQATT, CDR2 SNEGSKA (reference sequence). CDR3 sequence reads: CSASWGVRAEAFF. CDR3 bases: TGCAGTGCTAGTTGGGGGGTACGCGCTGAAGCTTTCTTT.

The rearrangement links TRBV4-1 to TRBJ1-1; D gene uncertain. The CDR3 consists of 17 residues. The germline V gene has CDR1 MGHRA and CDR2 YSYEKL. Trimming shortened V by 1 base and J by 7 bases, and 22 bases separated the two germline ends. The chain's CDR3 is CASSQGSRRVGGGEAFF. CDR3 bases: TGCGCCAGCAGCCAAGGCAGTCGTCGTGTGGGTGGCGGTGAAGCTTTCTTT.

This clonotype was recorded many times. This chain joins TRBV28 and TRBJ1-1; tentative D call: TRBD1 (5 bases). There are 15 residues in the CDR3. Deletions cut 7 bases from V and 4 bases from J, with 19 bases between. Germline values: CDR1 MDHEN, CDR2 SYDVKM. The CDR3 DNA sequence: TGTGCCAGCACCTTGGGGGGTAACGCGGGCACTGAAGCTTTCTTT. As protein: CASTLGGNAGTEAFF.

This clonotype appeared many times. The genes are TRBV10-3 and TRBJ2-2; tentative D call: TRBD1 (6 bases). Trimming cost V 7 bases and J 7 bases, with 19 bases left between them. Looked up from germline, CDR1 is ENHRY and CDR2 is SYGVKD. The CDR3 totals 15 residues. The DNA for the CDR3 is TGTGCCATCACCGACGAACAGGGTGGCGTCGGGGAGCTGTTTTTT. Protein product: CAITDEQGGVGELFF.

This clonotype was counted ten times or more. The V and J genes are TRBV28 and TRBJ1-6, with D uncertain. Trimming removed 5 bases from V and 9 bases from J, with 14 bases in between. Germline CDR1 MDHEN, CDR2 SYDVKM. The CDR3 consists of 14 residues. The DNA of the CDR3 is TGTGCCAGCAGTACCGCCGCCGGACCTTCACCCCTCCACTTT. Residues: CASSTAAGPSPLHF.

This clonotype has a count of ten or more. V is TRBV12-3 or TRBV12-4 and J is TRBJ2-3; D unresolved. The CDR3 has 13 residues. V was cut by 6 bases and J by 4 bases, with 11 bases left in between. The CDR3 bases are TGTGCCAGCAGCTCCAGTGGGGCAGATACGCAGTATTTT. Residues: CASSSSGADTQYF.

There are many counts of this clonotype. The chain combines TRBV18 with TRBJ2-3; TRBD2 matches 8 bases. Trimming at V came to 0 bases and at J to 2 bases, leaving 7 bases not matched to a gene. This CDR3 is 17 amino acids long. Germline V gene sequence: CDR1 KGHSH, CDR2 LQKENI. CDR3 in DNA: TGTGCCAGCTCACCACCGGAGCGGGGGCTAATCACAGATACGCAGTATTTT. This encodes CASSPPERGLITDTQYF. The variable domain in full, with the rest retrieved from reference TRBV18 and TRBJ2-3, is NAGVMQNPRHLVRRRGQEARLRCSPMKGHSHVYWYRQLPEEGLKFMVYLQKENIIDESGMPKERFSAEFPKEGPSILRIQQVVRGDSAAYFCASSPPERGLITDTQYFGPGTRLTVL.

In its sample, this clonotype was seen many times. CDR3 in amino acids: CSARDPPRQETYEQYF. CDR3 in DNA: TGCAGTGCTAGAGATCCCCCTCGACAGGAAACCTACGAGCAGTACTTC. The chain carries TRBV20-1 and TRBJ2-7; D is perhaps TRBD1 (6 bases). CDR1 is DFQATT, CDR2 SNEGSKA, per germline (reference sequence). The CDR3 is 16 amino acids. Deletions cut 0 bases from V and 2 bases from J, with 17 bases between.

This clonotype was observed many times. The V call is TRBV20-1, the J call TRBJ2-3; D is possibly TRBD2 (5 bases). Trimming took off 0 bases at V and 2 bases at J, with 12 bases between the two ends. The CDR3 covers 15 residues. Germline CDR1 is DFQATT and CDR2 is SNEGSKA (reference sequence). The CDR3 is CSARDRADSTDTQYF. CDR3 nucleotide sequence: TGCAGTGCTAGAGATCGGGCGGACTCCACAGATACGCAGTATTTT.

This clonotype was observed many times. The chain couples TRBV7-8 to TRBJ1-1; weak D call: TRBD1 (5 bases). This CDR3 has 15 amino acids. Trimming stripped 0 bases from V and 0 bases from J, with 8 bases between. Germline CDR1 and CDR2: SGHVS and FQNEAQ. The CDR3 is CASSLARDVNTEAFF. CDR3 DNA: TGTGCCAGCAGCTTAGCTAGGGACGTGAACACTGAAGCTTTCTTT.

This clonotype was observed at least ten times. This sequence joins TRBV12-3 or TRBV12-4 and TRBJ2-3; no clear D gene. This CDR3 spans 16 amino acids. V lost 3 bases and J 2 bases, leaving 15 bases between the germline ends. The CDR3 region is CASSFNSRLYTDTQYF. CDR3 in DNA: TGTGCCAGCAGTTTTAACAGCCGTCTTTACACAGATACGCAGTATTTT.